A single sample gave rise to the 20 T cell receptor beta chains below, sequenced in a study of Tregs in tolerant kidney transplant recipients. Profiled with immunoSEQ multiplex PCR; TCRdb holds only in-frame clones, not every one. The table shows tens of thousands of clones, with approximately 94% occurring only once. The sample in question was CD4+ T cells from blood, obtained before the transplant. Receptor source: a human donor who received a combined kidney and bone marrow transplant.

Here the CDR3 DNA reads TGTGCCAGCAGCTTAGACCGCGGACTTACGCAGTTCTTC. Residues: CASSLDRGLTQFF. The rearrangement links TRBV7-9 to TRBJ2-1; the D gene is possibly TRBD2 (5 bases). CDR1 SEHNR and CDR2 FQNEAQ come from the germline V gene (reference sequence). Between the trimmed V and J ends, which lost 1 base and 12 bases, there was a span of 13 bases. CDR3 length: 13 residues. Using reference TRBV7-9 and TRBJ2-1 for the parts outside the CDR3, the full variable domain is DTGVSQNPRHKITKRGQNVTFRCDPISEHNRLYWYRQTLGQGPEFLTYFQNEAQLEKSRLLSDRFSAERPKGSFSTLEIQRTEQGDSAMYLCASSLDRGLTQFFGPGTRLTVL.

J is TRBJ1-2 and V is TRBV5-1; D is possibly TRBD1 (6 bases). The CDR3 sequence is 14 residues long. Germline V gene lookup returns CDR1 SGHRS and CDR2 YFSETQ. V was trimmed by 10 bases and J by 4 bases, leaving 20 bases between them. The DNA of the CDR3 is TGCGCCTCAGGGTCAGGAGAGGACAGCTATGGCTACACCTTC. Translation gives CASGSGEDSYGYTF.

The chain links TRBV5-8 to TRBJ2-1; TRBD2 matches at 8 bases. Germline lookup yields CDR1 SGHTS and CDR2 YDEGEE. Losses at the gene ends were 4 bases for V and 0 bases for J; bases not matched to a gene: 6. CDR3 size: 16 residues. The CDR3 DNA is TGTGCCAGCAGCCCCCGCGGGACTAGCTCCTACAATGAGCAGTTCTTC. This gives the protein CASSPRGTSSYNEQFF.

The chain recombines TRBV18 with TRBJ2-5, with D possibly TRBD1 on 5 matching bases. This CDR3 has 14 amino acids. V was shortened by 2 bases and J by 4 bases, with 11 bases between the two germline ends. Looked up from germline, CDR1 is KGHSH and CDR2 is LQKENI. The CDR3 loop reads CASSPSSTGETQYF. The CDR3 nucleotides are TGTGCCAGCTCACCAAGTAGTACAGGAGAGACCCAGTACTTC. Full variable domain (rest looked up from reference TRBV18 and TRBJ2-5): NAGVMQNPRHLVRRRGQEARLRCSPMKGHSHVYWYRQLPEEGLKFMVYLQKENIIDESGMPKERFSAEFPKEGPSILRIQQVVRGDSAAYFCASSPSSTGETQYFGPGTRLLVL.

This sequence joins TRBV28 and TRBJ1-2; a possible D gene is TRBD1 (5 bases). CDR1 is MDHEN and CDR2 is SYDVKM in the germline V gene. The CDR3 is 13 amino acids. V lost 6 bases and J lost 2, with 10 bases in between. Here the CDR3 DNA reads TGTGCCAGCAGCCCGGGGGGAAACTATGGCTACACCTTC. It is translated as CASSPGGNYGYTF.

The genes are TRBV29-1 and TRBJ1-1; maybe TRBD1 (6 bases). The germline gives CDR1 SQVTM, CDR2 ANQGSEA. There are 12 residues in the CDR3. V shed 5 bases and J shed 2 bases, with 9 bases lying between them. The CDR3 DNA sequence: TGCAGCGTTCGACAGGCAAACACTGAAGCTTTCTTT. Encoded protein: CSVRQANTEAFF. Looking up the rest from reference TRBV29-1 and TRBJ1-1 gives the full variable domain: SAVISQKPSRDICQRGTSLTIQCQVDSQVTMMFWYRQQPGQSLTLIATANQGSEATYESGFVIDKFPISRPNLTFSTLTVSNMSPEDSSIYLCSVRQANTEAFFGQGTRLTVV.

This chain links TRBV5-1 with TRBJ2-1; the D is unclear. CDR1 SGHRS and CDR2 YFSETQ come from the germline V gene. The CDR3 consists of 13 residues. The germline V and J ends were trimmed by 0 bases and 11 bases, with 12 bases remaining between them. The CDR3 nucleotides are TGCGCCAGCAGCTTGGTTTCTCTAAACCAGCAGTTCTTC. Amino acid sequence: CASSLVSLNQQFF.

This chain connects TRBV28 to TRBJ2-4; TRBD2 agrees at 8 bases. CDR1 and CDR2 (germline): MDHEN, SYDVKM. J lost 3 bases, V lost 3 bases, and 7 bases had no gene match. The CDR3 contains 16 residues. DNA of the CDR3: TGTGCCAGCAGTTTTCCGGGAGGGCCGGGCAAAAACATTCAGTACTTC. It yields the protein CASSFPGGPGKNIQYF.

The V and J genes are TRBV14 and TRBJ1-6; D gene unclear. CDR3 size: 19 residues. V shed 1 base and J shed 0 bases, with 16 bases lying between them. The germline gives CDR1 SGHDN, CDR2 FVKESK. Written as DNA, the CDR3 is TGTGCCAGCAGCCAAGGGAGAAAAGGAGGAAGCTCCTATAATTCACCCCTCCACTTT. Encoded protein: CASSQGRKGGSSYNSPLHF.

This clone has just one count. The J gene is TRBJ2-7, the V gene TRBV5-1; D is unresolved. CDR3 length: 13 amino acids. Between the trimmed V and J ends, which lost 4 bases and 3 bases, there was a span of 11 bases. Germline-derived CDR1 and CDR2 are SGHRS and YFSETQ. This CDR3 is CASSHTSDYEQYF. Written as DNA, the CDR3 is TGCGCCAGCAGCCATACGTCAGACTACGAGCAGTACTTC.

The chain uses TRBV29-1 and TRBJ2-2, with TRBD2 as a possible D gene (6 bases). V lost 5 bases, J lost 5 bases, and 15 bases lay in between. This CDR3 contains 14 residues. Germline V gives CDR1 SQVTM, CDR2 ANQGSEA. The CDR3 nucleotides are TGCAGCGTTCTGGGGGAGGCCAATACCGGGGAGCTGTTTTTT. Protein product: CSVLGEANTGELFF.

The V call is TRBV9, the J call TRBJ1-2, with D tentatively TRBD1 (5 bases). Germline-derived CDR1 and CDR2 are SGDLS and YYNGEE. The CDR3 has 17 amino acids. The V end lost 0 bases, the J end lost 6 bases, and 21 bases lay between the germline ends. CDR3 sequence (DNA): TGTGCCAGCAGCGTAGCCCTGGAGGGGTCTTTGGTCGATGGCTACACCTTC. Residues: CASSVALEGSLVDGYTF.

Only a few counts were recorded for this clone. J is TRBJ1-1 and V is TRBV10-3; D remains unclear. The CDR3 covers 11 residues. Germline-derived CDR1 and CDR2 are ENHRY and SYGVKD. Trimming removed 10 bases at V and 3 bases at J, with 9 bases between. This CDR3 is CATKEDTEAFF. The DNA for the CDR3 is TGTGCCACCAAAGAGGACACTGAAGCTTTCTTT.

V usage is TRBV6-5 and J usage is TRBJ2-7; D is unresolved. V was clipped by 6 bases and J by 3 bases, with 18 bases between them. Germline CDR1 is MNHEY and CDR2 is SVGAGI. The CDR3 extends over 15 amino acids. The CDR3 nucleotides are TGTGCCAGCAGCTCCACGACTCAACAAATCTACGAGCAGTACTTC. This gives the protein CASSSTTQQIYEQYF.

The rearrangement links TRBV10-3 to TRBJ1-2; a weak D match, TRBD1 (5 bases). CDR1 is ENHRY, CDR2 SYGVKD, per germline. This CDR3 region has 12 residues. V was clipped by 8 bases and J by 5 bases, with 12 bases between them. DNA of the CDR3: TGTGCCATCTCCGTGGGGGGTTATGGCTACACCTTC. Encoded protein: CAISVGGYGYTF.

The chain carries TRBV5-4 and TRBJ1-2; D may be TRBD1 (5 bases). V lost 2 bases, J lost 8 bases, and 19 bases lay in between. Germline V gene data show CDR1 as SGHNT and CDR2 as YYREEE (reference sequence). This CDR3 region has 15 residues. The CDR3 spells CASSFERRGARGYTF. In DNA form, the CDR3 reads TGTGCCAGCAGCTTTGAGAGGAGGGGCGCGCGGGGCTACACCTTC.

In this sample, this clone turned up once. The chain combines TRBV11-3 with TRBJ2-7; 10 positions match TRBD2. The germline V gene has CDR1 SGHNT and CDR2 YENEEA. J gave up 5 bases and V 3 bases, and 1 base lay outside the gene matches. The CDR3 runs 13 residues. The chain's CDR3 is CASSFGTSDEQYF. Here the CDR3 DNA reads TGTGCCAGCAGCTTTGGGACTAGCGACGAGCAGTACTTC.

V usage is TRBV13 and J usage is TRBJ2-5; D might be TRBD1 (6 bases). The germline V and J ends were trimmed by 5 bases and 4 bases, with 20 bases remaining between them. Germline CDR1 and CDR2: PRHDT and FYEKMQ (reference sequence). The CDR3 spans 16 residues. CDR3 residues: CASSLNIQGAGETQYF. The CDR3 DNA reads as TGTGCCAGCAGCCTAAACATACAGGGTGCGGGAGAGACCCAGTACTTC.

V gene TRBV5-4 combines with J gene TRBJ1-6, with 10 bases matching TRBD1. The CDR3 runs 16 residues. Germline CDR1 and CDR2: SGHNT and YYREEE (reference sequence). With 4 bases clipped from V and 8 bases from J, the junction kept 9 bases outside the gene matches. CDR3 loop: CASSVRDRGLYSPLHF. In DNA form, the CDR3 reads TGTGCCAGCAGCGTCCGGGACAGGGGCTTATATTCACCCCTCCACTTT.

The J gene is TRBJ2-3, the V gene TRBV18; 10 positions agree with TRBD2. V shed 2 bases, J shed 1 base, and the junction held 6 bases outside the gene matches. There are 17 residues in the CDR3. CDR1 is KGHSH, CDR2 LQKENI, per germline. In DNA form, the CDR3 reads TGTGCCAGCTCACCATCCCTAGCGGGGGCCCGCACAGATACGCAGTATTTT. Amino acids: CASSPSLAGARTDTQYF.